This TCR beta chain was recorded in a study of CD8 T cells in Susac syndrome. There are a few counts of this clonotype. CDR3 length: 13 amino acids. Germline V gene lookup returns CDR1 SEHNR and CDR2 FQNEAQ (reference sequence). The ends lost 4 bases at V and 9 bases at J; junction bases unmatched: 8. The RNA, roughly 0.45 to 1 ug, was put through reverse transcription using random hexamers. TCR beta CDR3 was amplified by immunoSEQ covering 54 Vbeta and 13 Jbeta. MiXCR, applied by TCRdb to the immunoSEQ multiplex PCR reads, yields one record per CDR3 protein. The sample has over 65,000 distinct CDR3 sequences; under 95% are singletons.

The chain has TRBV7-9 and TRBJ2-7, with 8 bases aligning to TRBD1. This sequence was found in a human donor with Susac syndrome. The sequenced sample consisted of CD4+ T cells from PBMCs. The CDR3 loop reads CASSSATGDRQYF. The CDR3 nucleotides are TGTGCCAGCAGCTCCGCGACAGGGGACCGGCAGTACTTC.